This T cell receptor beta chain comes out of a study of graft-versus-host responses after intestinal transplantation (dated by TCRdb to the early 2020s). A note on the overall study: Multivisceral, liver-intestinal, or isolated intestinal transplants were received by the recipients. A cohort of roughly 25 intestinal transplant recipients, including one retransplant, was enrolled, and 3 patients lacking pretransplant specimens were excluded. Anti-thymocyte globulin induction was given to all recipients, followed by maintenance tacrolimus and steroids for 3 to 4 years. After intestinal transplantation, graft-versus-host and host-versus-graft alloreactive T cell clones were followed in the graft, circulation and bone marrow using bulk TCR-beta CDR3 sequencing. A peak of at least 4% donor T cells among recipient peripheral blood mononuclear cells was the definition used for donor T cell macrochimerism. Rather than being sequenced by the commercial service, samples from a few later patients were sequenced in-house on an Illumina MiSeq and processed with MiXCR. Alloreactive clones were identified by sequencing pre-transplant mixed lymphocyte reaction products and comparing these products with unstimulated pre-transplant donor and recipient T cells.

The research as a whole found: Early after transplant, declines in HvG clones were associated with peak levels of circulating GvH clones. GvH clones turned up in recipient bone marrow, with some appearing earlier in ileal mucosa or blood, a pattern consistent with an intestinal mucosal origin. Patients with donor T cell macrochimerism had high GvH to HvG T cell clonal ratios in their allografts. The conclusions were limited by the relatively low number and heterogeneity of the intestinal transplant patients.

Taken with the paper, the label for time point translates to: cells obtained before transplantation from donor or recipient. CD3+CD4+ and CD3+CD8+ populations were FACS-sorted from unstimulated pre-transplant donor and recipient cells taken from spleen or lymph nodes. With respect to this clone: The specificity of this receptor is unknown. Per-base quality was not reported, and no clone a single base away is much larger than it.

V is cut back by 4 bases and J by 5 bases, with 13 bases in the junction unmatched. The CDR3 holds 17 amino acids from the cysteine to the phenylalanine. Only the CDR3 DNA is retained, 51 bases long and in frame from the first base. Taken from the germline V gene, the CDR1 and CDR2 loops are SGHDT and YYEEEE. The library was generated by the immunoSEQ multiplex PCR assay. For most patients, genomic DNA was isolated with the Qiagen DNeasy Blood and Tissue Kit and shipped frozen to Adaptive Biotechnologies for TCR sequencing. For most patients, high-throughput TCR-beta CDR3 sequencing of genomic DNA was performed by Adaptive Biotechnologies. The original methods were these. TCR sequencing data for more than 15 patients were retrieved from Adaptive's ImmunoSEQ software; three other patients were processed with MiXCR and VDJtools. To correct CD4 versus CD8 sorting errors, any sequence found in both subsets at a frequency ratio below 5:1 was removed. CDR3 nucleotide sequences shared between donor and recipient were removed because their origin could not be assigned. Alloreactive clones required at least 2-fold expansion over unstimulated cells and minimum CFSE-low frequency of 0.002% (template counts) or 0.001% (read counts). Clones detected in sequenced pre-transplant spleen, lymph node, or MLR CFSE-low populations of the donor or recipient were defined as mappable. The cumulative frequency of alloreactive clones was calculated as a percentage of all sequences, weighted by copy number. TCRdb stores this immuneACCESS table with in-frame sequences only. Part of the clones is absent; in the studies checked, under half of the shortfall reflects unresolved V genes, and no reason is known for the rest. The DNA was the basis for D and trimming; V, J and clone size are from that table. Here the sample has 62,000 or so clones; more than 85% occur a single time. 1.7% of the sample comes from the top ten.

Sequenced material: unstimulated CD8+ T cells sorted from spleen or lymph node cells, taken before transplant. Recombination joined TRBV5-6 with TRBJ2-5; 11 of the junction bases match TRBD2. The TCR comes from a human donor who was the organ donor for an intestinal transplant. The CDR3 region has the sequence CASSTRRLLAGAETQYF. The DNA sequence is TGTGCCAGCAGCACCCGCCGCCTACTAGCGGGAGCCGAGACCCAGTACTTC.